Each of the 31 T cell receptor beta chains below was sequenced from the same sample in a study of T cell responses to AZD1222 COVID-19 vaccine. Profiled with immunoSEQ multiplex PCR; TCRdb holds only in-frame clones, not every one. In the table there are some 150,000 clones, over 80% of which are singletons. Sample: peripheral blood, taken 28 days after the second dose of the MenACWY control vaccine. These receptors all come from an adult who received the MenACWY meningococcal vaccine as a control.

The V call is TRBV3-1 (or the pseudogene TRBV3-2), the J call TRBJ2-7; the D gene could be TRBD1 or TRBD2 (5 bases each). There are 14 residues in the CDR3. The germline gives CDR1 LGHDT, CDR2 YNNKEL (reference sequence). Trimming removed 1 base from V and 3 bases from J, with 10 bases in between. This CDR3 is CASSQAGTVYEQYF. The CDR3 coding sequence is TGTGCCAGCAGCCAAGCAGGGACGGTCTACGAGCAGTACTTC.

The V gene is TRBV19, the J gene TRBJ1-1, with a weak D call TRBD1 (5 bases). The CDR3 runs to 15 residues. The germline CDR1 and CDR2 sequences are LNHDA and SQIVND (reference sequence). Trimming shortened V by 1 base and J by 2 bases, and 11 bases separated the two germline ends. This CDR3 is CASSIVWGSNTEAFF. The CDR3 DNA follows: TGTGCCAGTAGTATAGTTTGGGGCAGCAACACTGAAGCTTTCTTT.

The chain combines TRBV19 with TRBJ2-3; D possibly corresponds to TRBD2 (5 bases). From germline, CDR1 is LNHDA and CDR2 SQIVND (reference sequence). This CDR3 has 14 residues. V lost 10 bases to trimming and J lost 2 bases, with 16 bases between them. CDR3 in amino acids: CATNPAGSTDTQYF. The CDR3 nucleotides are TGTGCCACCAACCCGGCGGGTTCCACAGATACGCAGTATTTT.

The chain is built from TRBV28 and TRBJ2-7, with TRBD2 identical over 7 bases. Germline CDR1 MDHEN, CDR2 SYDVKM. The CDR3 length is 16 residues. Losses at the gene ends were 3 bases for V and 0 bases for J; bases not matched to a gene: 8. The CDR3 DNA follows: TGTGCCAGCAGTTTCCCCACGGGAGGCAACTCCTACGAGCAGTACTTC. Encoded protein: CASSFPTGGNSYEQYF.

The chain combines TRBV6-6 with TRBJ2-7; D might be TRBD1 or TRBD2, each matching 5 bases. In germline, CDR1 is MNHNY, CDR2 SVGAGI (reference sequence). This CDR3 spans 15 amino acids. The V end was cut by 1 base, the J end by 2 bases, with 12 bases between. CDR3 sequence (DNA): TGTGCCAGCAGTTACTTAAAGGGACCCACCTACGAGCAGTACTTC. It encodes CASSYLKGPTYEQYF.

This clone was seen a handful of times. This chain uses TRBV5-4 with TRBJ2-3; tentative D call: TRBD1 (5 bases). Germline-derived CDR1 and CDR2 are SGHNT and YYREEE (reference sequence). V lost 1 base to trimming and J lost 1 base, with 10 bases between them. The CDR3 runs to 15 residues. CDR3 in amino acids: CASSLQGSGTDTQYF. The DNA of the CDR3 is TGTGCCAGCAGCTTGCAGGGTTCGGGCACAGATACGCAGTATTTT.

CDR3 sequence: CASSQGTTTATDTQYF. Written as DNA, the CDR3 is TGCGCCAGCAGCCAAGGGACAACCACTGCCACAGATACGCAGTATTTT. The chain uses TRBV4-3 and TRBJ2-3, with D possibly being TRBD1 (5 bases). The CDR3 contains 16 residues. Germline CDR1 is LGHNA and CDR2 is YSLEER. Trimming stripped 1 base from V and 2 bases from J, with 13 bases between.

The CDR3 DNA reads as TGTGCCAGTAGTATCCGACGTGGCTACACCTTC. Translating it yields CASSIRRGYTF. The V call is TRBV19, the J call TRBJ1-2, with no clear D. This CDR3 comprises 11 residues. Trimming took 3 bases from V and 7 from J, leaving 6 bases between them. The germline gives CDR1 LNHDA, CDR2 SQIVND (reference sequence).

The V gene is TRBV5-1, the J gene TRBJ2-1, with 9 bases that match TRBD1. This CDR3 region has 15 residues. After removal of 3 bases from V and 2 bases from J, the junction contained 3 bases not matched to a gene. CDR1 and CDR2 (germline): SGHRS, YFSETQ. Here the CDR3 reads CASSWGQGPYNEQFF. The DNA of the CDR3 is TGCGCCAGCAGCTGGGGACAGGGTCCCTACAATGAGCAGTTCTTC.

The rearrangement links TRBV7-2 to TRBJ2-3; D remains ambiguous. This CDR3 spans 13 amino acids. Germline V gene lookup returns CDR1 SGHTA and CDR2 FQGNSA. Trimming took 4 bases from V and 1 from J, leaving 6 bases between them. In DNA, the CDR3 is TGTGCCAGCAGCTGGGATCGCACAGATACGCAGTATTTT. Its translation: CASSWDRTDTQYF. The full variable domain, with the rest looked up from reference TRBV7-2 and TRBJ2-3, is GAGVSQSPSNKVTEKGKDVELRCDPISGHTALYWYRQSLGQGLEFLIYFQGNSAPDKSGLPSDRFSAERTGGSVSTLTIQRTQQEDSAVYLCASSWDRTDTQYFGPGTRLTVL.

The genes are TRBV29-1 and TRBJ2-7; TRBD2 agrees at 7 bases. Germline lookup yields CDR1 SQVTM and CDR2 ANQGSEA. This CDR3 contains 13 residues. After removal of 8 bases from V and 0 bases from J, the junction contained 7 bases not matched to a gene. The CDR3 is CSFCLAASYEQYF. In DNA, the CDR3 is TGCAGCTTTTGCCTAGCGGCCTCCTACGAGCAGTACTTC.

CDR3 protein: CASSGDREQPQHF. The CDR3 nucleotides read TGTGCCAGTAGTGGGGACAGGGAGCAGCCCCAGCATTTT. V and J are TRBV19 and TRBJ1-5; 9 nucleotides align to TRBD1. This CDR3 has 13 residues. Germline CDR1 reads LNHDA; CDR2 reads SQIVND (reference sequence). V dropped 5 bases and J dropped 7; count of bases not matched to a gene: 3.

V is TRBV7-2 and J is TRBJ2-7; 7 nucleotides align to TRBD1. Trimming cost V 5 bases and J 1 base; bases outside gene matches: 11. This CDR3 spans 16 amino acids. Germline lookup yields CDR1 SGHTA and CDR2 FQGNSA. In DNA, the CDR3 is TGTGCCAGCAGCGCCCGAGGGGGACAGCCTTCCTACGAGCAGTACTTC. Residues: CASSARGGQPSYEQYF.

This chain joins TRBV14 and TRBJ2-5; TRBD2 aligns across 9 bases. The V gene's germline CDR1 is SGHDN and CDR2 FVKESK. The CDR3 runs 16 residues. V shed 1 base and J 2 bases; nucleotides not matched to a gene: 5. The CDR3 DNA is TGTGCCAGCAGCCAAGGATCCACTAGCGGGCAAGAGACCCAGTACTTC. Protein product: CASSQGSTSGQETQYF.

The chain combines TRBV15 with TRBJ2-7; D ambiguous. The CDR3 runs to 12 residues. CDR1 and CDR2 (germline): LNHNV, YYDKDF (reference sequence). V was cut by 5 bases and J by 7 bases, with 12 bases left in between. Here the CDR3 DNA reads TGTGCCACCAGCTCTCGGTTGGGAGAGCAGTACTTC. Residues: CATSSRLGEQYF.

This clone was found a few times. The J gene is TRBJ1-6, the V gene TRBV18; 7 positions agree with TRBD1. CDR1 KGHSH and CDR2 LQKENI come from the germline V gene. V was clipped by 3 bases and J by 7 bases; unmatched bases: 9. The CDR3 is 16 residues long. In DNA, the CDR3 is TGTGCCAGCTCACCCCCAGGGGGACACCTCAATTCACCCCTCCACTTT. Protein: CASSPPGGHLNSPLHF.

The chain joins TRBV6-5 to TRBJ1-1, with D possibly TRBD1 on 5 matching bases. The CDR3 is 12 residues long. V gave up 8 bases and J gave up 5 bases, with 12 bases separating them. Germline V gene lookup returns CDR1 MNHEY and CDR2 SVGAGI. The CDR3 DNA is TGTGCCAGCTTGGGGGAAGTGACTGAAGCTTTCTTT. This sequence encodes CASLGEVTEAFF.

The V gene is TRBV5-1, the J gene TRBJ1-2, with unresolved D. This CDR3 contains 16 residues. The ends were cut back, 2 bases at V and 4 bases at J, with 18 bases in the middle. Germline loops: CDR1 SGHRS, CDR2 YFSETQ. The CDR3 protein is CASSLGFKTDSYGYTF. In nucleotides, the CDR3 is TGCGCCAGCAGCTTAGGCTTCAAGACGGATTCCTATGGCTACACCTTC.

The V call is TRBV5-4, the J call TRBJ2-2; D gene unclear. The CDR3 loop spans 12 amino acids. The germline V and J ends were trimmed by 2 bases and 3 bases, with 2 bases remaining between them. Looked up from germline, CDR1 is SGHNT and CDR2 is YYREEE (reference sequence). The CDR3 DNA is TGTGCCAGCAGCTTCGACACCGGGGAGCTGTTTTTT. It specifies CASSFDTGELFF.

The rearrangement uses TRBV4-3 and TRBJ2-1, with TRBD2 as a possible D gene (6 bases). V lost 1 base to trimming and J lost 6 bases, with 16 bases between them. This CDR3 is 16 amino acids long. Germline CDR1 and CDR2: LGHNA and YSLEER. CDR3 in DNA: TGCGCCAGCAGCCAAGGCGCGGGACTGGGAGTCAATGAGCAGTTCTTC. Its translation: CASSQGAGLGVNEQFF.

CDR3 region: CASGGDLYEQYF. In DNA, the CDR3 is TGTGCCAGCGGGGGGGACCTATACGAGCAGTACTTC. V and J are TRBV3-1 (or the pseudogene TRBV3-2) and TRBJ2-7; 7 bases agree with TRBD2. CDR3 length: 12 amino acids. Germline loops: CDR1 LGHDT, CDR2 YNNKEL (reference sequence). Unmatched junction bases numbered 5, after V lost 8 bases and J lost 4 bases.

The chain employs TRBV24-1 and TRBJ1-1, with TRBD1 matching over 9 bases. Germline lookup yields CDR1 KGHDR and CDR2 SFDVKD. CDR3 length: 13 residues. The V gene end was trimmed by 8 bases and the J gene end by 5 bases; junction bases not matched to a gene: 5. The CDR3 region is CATKQGARTEAFF. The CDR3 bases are TGTGCCACCAAACAGGGGGCGCGGACTGAAGCTTTCTTT.

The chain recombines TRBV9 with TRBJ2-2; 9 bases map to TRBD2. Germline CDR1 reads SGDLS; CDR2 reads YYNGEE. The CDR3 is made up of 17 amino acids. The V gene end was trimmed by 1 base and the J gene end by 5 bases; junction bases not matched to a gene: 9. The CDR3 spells CASSVPLAGVDTGELFF. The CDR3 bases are TGTGCCAGCAGCGTACCTTTAGCGGGAGTTGATACCGGGGAGCTGTTTTTT.

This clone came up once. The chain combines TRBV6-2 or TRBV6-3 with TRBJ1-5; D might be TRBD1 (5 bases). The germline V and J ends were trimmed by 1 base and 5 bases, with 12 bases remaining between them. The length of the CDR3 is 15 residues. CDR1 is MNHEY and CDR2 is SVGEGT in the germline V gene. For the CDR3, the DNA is TGTGCCAGCAGTTACTTAACAACAGGCGATCAGCCCCAGCATTTT. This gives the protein CASSYLTTGDQPQHF.

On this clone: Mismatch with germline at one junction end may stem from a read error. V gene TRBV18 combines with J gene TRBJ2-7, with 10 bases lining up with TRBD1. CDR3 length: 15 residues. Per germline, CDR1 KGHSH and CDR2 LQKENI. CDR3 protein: CASSPPGTGDYEQYF. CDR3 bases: TGTGCCAGCTCTCCACCCGGGACAGGGGACTACGAGCAGTACTTC.

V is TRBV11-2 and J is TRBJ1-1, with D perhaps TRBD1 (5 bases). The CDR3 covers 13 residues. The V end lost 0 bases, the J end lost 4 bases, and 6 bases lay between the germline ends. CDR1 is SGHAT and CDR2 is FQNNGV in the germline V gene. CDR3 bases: TGTGCCAGCAGCTTAGAGCAGGGCACTGAAGCTTTCTTT. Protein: CASSLEQGTEAFF. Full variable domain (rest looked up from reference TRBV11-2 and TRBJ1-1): EAGVAQSPRYKIIEKRQSVAFWCNPISGHATLYWYQQILGQGPKLLIQFQNNGVVDDSQLPKDRFSAERLKGVDSTLKIQPAKLEDSAVYLCASSLEQGTEAFFGQGTRLTVV.

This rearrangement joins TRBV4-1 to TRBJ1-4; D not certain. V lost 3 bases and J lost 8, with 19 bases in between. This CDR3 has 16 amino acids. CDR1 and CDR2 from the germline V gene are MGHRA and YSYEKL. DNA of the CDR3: TGCGCCAGCAGCCAGATAAGGACTGGACGAAAGGAAAAACTGTTTTTT. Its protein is CASSQIRTGRKEKLFF.

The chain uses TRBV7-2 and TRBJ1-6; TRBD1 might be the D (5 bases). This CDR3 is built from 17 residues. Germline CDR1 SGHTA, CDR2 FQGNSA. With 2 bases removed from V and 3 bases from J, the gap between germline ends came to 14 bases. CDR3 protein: CASSLNLRGVYNSPLHF. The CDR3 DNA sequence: TGTGCCAGCAGCTTAAATCTCCGGGGGGTCTATAATTCACCCCTCCACTTT. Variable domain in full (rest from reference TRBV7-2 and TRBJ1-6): GAGVSQSPSNKVTEKGKDVELRCDPISGHTALYWYRQSLGQGLEFLIYFQGNSAPDKSGLPSDRFSAERTGGSVSTLTIQRTQQEDSAVYLCASSLNLRGVYNSPLHFGNGTRLTVT.

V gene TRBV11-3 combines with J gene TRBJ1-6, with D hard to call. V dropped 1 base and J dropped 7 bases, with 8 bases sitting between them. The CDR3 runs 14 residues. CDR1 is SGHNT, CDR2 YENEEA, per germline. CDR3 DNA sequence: TGTGCCAGCAGCTTAGGAGGCTGGAATTCACCCCTCCACTTT. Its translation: CASSLGGWNSPLHF. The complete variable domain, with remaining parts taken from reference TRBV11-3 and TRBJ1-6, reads EAGVVQSPRYKIIEKKQPVAFWCNPISGHNTLYWYLQNLGQGPELLIRYENEEAVDDSQLPKDRFSAERLKGVDSTLKIQPAELGDSAVYLCASSLGGWNSPLHFGNGTRLTVT.

CDR3 in amino acids: CASSLQSGRQETQYF. DNA of the CDR3: TGTGCCAGCAGCTTACAGTCGGGGAGACAAGAGACCCAGTACTTC. The chain employs TRBV7-2 and TRBJ2-5, with a weak D call TRBD2 (5 bases). Germline-derived CDR1 and CDR2 are SGHTA and FQGNSA. The V end was cut by 2 bases, the J end by 2 bases, with 12 bases between. The CDR3 has 15 residues.

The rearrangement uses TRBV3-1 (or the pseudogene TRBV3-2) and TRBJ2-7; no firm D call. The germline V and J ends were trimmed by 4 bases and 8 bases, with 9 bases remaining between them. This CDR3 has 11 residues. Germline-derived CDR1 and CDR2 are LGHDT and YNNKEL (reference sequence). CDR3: CASSPGGKQYF. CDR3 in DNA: TGTGCCAGCAGCCCAGGTGGGAAGCAGTACTTC.